The clone carrying this T cell receptor beta chain was seen a handful of times. Its antigen is unidentified. The data derive from a study of blood T cells in healthy people across ages. Whole-study findings and limits: Estimates based on one million T cells were treated as lower bounds.

It was with a sample-barcoded 5' primer and a J-beta primer mix that a second PCR of roughly 6 to 12 cycles was run. Each cDNA molecule carried a tag from a template-switch adaptor that contained 12 random nucleotides. Each CDR3 protein gets one entry after TCRdb re-called the 5' RACE reads with MiXCR. This table has around 780,000 distinct CDR3 sequences, just over 55% appearing once. PBMCs, at least 7 million per sample, were isolated. The CDR3 is made up of 14 amino acids. The V and J genes are TRBV21-1 and TRBJ2-5; the table's D call of TRBD1 was not tested on the DNA. TRBV21-1 is shown as a pseudogene. The TCR comes from a man between 35 and 55 years old in good health. Material: blood. In DNA form, the CDR3 reads TGTGCCAGCAGCCCGCACCGGGACCCCAAGACCCAGTACTTC. Translation: CASSPHRDPKTQYF.